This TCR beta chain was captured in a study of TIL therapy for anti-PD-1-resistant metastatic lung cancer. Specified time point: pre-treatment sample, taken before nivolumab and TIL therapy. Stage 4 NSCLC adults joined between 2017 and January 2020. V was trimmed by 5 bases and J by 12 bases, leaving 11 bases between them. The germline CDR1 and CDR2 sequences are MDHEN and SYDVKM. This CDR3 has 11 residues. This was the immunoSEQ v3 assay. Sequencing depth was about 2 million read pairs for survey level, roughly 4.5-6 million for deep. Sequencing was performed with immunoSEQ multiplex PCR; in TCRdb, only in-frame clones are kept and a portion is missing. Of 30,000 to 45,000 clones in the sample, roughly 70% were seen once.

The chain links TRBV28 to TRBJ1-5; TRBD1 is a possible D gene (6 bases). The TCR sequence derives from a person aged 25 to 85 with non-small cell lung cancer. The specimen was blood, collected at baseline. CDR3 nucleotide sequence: TGTGCCAGCAGTCCTGGAGGGGGCCAGCATTTT. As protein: CASSPGGGQHF.